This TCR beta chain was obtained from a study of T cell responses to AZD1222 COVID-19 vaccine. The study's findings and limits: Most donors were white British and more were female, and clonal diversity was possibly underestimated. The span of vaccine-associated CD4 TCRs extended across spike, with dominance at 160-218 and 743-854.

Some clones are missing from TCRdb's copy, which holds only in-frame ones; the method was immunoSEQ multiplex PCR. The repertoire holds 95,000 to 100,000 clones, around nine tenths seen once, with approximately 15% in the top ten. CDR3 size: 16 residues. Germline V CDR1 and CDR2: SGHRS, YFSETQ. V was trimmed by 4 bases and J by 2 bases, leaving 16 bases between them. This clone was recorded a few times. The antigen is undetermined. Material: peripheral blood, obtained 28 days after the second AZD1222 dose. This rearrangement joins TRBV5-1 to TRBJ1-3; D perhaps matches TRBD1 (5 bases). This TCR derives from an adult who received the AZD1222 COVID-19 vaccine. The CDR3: CASSTGLLGPGNTIYF. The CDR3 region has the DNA TGCGCCAGCAGCACGGGACTCCTCGGCCCTGGAAACACCATATATTTT.